Described below is a single T cell receptor beta chain sequence and its context. Its antigen is unknown. Overall study findings and caveats: In terms of TCR gene usage, tumor memory CD4+ T cells clustered together with blood and lymph node memory CD4+ cells, as well as with lymph node naive CD4+ cells.

Treg sorting used a CD4+CD25+CD127-/low gate. The germline CDR1 and CDR2 sequences are SGHRS and YFSETQ. V lost 2 bases to trimming and J lost 4 bases; unmatched junction nucleotides: 1. The CDR3 is made up of 14 amino acids. TCRdb re-called the 5' RACE reads through MiXCR, storing one row per CDR3 protein. The sample carries more than 55,000 distinct CDR3 sequences, less than 25% recorded once. This clonotype was sampled from a female donor with breast cancer. Specimen: tumor-infiltrating Tregs sorted from the breast tumor. The rearrangement joins TRBV5-1 to TRBJ1-2, with 11 bases aligning to TRBD1. CDR3 coding DNA: TGCGCCAGCAGCTTCGGACAGGGGGCCTATGGCTACACCTTC. Its protein product is CASSFGQGAYGYTF.